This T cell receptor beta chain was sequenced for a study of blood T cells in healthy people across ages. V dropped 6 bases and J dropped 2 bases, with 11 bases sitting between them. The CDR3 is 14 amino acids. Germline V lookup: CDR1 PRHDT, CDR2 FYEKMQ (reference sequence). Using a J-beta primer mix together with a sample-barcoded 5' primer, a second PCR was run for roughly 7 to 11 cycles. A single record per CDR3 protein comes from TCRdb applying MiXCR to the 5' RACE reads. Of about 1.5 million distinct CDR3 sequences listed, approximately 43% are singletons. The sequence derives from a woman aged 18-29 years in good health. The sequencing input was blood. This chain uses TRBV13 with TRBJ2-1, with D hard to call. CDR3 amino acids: CASRSQETYNEQFF. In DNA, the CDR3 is TGTGCCAGCAGATCCCAGGAGACCTACAATGAGCAGTTCTTC.